This TCR beta chain derives from a study of T cell responses to AZD1222 COVID-19 vaccine. General study findings and limits: Baseline serostatus was positive in only 5 to 7 AZD1222 recipients. It should be noted that donors were predominantly white British and more often female, and clonal diversity was possibly underestimated. Samples come after the peak T cell response, not at day 14.

Assay: immunoSEQ multiplex PCR; the TCRdb copy retains only in-frame clones and omits some. The sample carries 150,000 to 200,000 clones, around 90% recorded once. About this clone itself: Antigen unknown.

This CDR3 region has 13 residues. Germline V gene sequence: CDR1 MNHEY, CDR2 SVGAGI. The ends were cut back, 7 bases at V and 0 bases at J, with 7 bases in the middle. The chain joins TRBV6-5 to TRBJ2-1; D ambiguous. The sequencing here drew on peripheral blood, taken on day 0 of AZD1222 vaccination. The TCR sequence derives from an adult in good health. CDR3 nucleotides: TGTGCCAGCAACGTTGACTCCTACAATGAGCAGTTCTTC. Translation: CASNVDSYNEQFF.